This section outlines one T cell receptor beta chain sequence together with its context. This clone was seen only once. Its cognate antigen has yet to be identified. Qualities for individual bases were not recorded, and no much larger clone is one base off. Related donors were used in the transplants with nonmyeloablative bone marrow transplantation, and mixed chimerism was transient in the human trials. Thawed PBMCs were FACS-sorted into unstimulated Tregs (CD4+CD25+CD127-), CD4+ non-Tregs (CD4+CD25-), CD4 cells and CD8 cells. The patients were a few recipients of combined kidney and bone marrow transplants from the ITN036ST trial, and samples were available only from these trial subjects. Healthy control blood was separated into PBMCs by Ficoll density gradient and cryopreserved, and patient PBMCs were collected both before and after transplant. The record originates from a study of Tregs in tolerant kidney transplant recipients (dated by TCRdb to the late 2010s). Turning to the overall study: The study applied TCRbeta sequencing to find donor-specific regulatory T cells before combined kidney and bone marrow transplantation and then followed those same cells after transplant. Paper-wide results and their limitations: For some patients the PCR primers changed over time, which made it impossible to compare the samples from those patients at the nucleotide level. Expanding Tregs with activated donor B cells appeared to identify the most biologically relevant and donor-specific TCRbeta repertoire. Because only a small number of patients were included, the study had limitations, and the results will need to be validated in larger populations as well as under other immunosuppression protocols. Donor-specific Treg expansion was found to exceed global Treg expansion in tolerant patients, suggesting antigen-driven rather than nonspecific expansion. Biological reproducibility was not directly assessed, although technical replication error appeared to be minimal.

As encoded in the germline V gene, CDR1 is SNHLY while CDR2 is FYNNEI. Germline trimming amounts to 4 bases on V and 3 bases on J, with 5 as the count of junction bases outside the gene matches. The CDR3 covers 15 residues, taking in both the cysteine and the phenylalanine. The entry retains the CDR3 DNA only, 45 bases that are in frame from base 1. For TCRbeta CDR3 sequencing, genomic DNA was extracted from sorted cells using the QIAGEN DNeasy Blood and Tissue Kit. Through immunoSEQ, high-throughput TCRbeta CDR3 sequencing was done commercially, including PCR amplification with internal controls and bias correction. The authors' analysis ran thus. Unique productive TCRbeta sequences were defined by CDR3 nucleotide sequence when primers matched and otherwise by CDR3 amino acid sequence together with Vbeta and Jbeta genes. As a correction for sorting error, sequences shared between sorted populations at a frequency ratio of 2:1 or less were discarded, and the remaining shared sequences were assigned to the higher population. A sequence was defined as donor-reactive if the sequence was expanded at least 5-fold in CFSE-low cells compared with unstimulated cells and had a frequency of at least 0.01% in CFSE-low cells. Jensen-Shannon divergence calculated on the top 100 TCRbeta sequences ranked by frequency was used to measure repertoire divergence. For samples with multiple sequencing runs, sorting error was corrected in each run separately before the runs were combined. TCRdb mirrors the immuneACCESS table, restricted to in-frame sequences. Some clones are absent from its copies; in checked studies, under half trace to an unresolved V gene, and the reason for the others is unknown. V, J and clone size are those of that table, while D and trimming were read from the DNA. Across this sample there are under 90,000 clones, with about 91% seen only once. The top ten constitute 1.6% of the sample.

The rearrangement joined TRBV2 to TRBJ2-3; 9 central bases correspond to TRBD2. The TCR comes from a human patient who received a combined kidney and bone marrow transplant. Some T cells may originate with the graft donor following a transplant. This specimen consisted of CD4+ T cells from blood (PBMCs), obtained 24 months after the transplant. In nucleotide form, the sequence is TGTGCCAGCAGTGGAATTAGCGGGAGAACAGATACGCAGTATTTT. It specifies CASSGISGRTDTQYF.